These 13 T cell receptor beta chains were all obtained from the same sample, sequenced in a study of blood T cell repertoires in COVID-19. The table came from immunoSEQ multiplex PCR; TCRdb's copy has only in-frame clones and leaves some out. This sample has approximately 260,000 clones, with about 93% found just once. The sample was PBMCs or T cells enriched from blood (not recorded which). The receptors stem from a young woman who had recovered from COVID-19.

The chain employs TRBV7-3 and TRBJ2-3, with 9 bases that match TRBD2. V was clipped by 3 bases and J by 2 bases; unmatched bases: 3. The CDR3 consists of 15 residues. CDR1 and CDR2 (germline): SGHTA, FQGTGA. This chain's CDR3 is CASSLTSGLTDTQYF. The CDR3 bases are TGTGCCAGCAGCTTGACTAGCGGACTCACAGATACGCAGTATTTT. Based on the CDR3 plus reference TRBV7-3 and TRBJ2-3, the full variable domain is GAGVSQTPSNKVTEKGKYVELRCDPISGHTALYWYRQSLGQGPEFLIYFQGTGAADDSGLPNDRFFAVRPEGSVSTLKIQRTERGDSAVYLCASSLTSGLTDTQYFGPGTRLTVL.

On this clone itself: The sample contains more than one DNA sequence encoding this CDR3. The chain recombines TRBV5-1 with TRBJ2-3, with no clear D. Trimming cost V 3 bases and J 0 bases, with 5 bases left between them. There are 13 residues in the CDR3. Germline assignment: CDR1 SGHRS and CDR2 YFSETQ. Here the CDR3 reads CASSSTSTDTQYF. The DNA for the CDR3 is TGCGCCAGCAGCTCCACTAGCACAGATACGCAGTATTTT.

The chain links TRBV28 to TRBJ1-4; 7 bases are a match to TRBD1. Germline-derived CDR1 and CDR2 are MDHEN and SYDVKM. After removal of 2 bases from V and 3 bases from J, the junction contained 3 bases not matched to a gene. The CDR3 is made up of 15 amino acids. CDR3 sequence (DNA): TGTGCCAGCAGTTTAGACAGGGCTGCTAATGAAAAACTGTTTTTT. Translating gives CASSLDRAANEKLFF.

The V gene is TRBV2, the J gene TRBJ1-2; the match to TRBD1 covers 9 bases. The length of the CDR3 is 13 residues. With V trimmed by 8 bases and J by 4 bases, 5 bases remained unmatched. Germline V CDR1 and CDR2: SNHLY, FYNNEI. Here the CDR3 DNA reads TGTGCCAGCGGGACAGGGACGGGCTATGGCTACACCTTC. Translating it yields CASGTGTGYGYTF.

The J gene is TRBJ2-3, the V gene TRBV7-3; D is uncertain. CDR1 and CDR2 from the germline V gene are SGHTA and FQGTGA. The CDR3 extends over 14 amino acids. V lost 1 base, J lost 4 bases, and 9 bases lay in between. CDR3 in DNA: TGTGCCAGCAGCTTAAACAGCCCTCCAGATACGCAGTATTTT. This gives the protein CASSLNSPPDTQYF.

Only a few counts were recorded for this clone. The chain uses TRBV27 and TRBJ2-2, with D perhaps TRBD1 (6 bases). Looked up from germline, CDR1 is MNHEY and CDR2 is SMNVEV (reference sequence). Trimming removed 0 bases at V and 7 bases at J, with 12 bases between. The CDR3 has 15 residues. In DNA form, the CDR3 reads TGTGCCAGCAGTTTATCGGCAGGGGTCAACGGGGAGCTGTTTTTT. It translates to CASSLSAGVNGELFF.

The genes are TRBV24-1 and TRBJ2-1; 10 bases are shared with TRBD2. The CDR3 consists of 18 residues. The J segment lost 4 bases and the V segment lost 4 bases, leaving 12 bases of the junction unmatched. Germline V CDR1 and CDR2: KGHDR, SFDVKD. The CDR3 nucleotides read TGTGCCACCAGTGAGCCAACCGGGACTAGCGCCCGATACAATGAGCAGTTCTTC. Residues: CATSEPTGTSARYNEQFF.

The CDR3 region is CASSPWDSQTGELFF. For the CDR3, the DNA is TGTGCCAGCTCACCATGGGACAGCCAGACCGGGGAGCTGTTTTTT. This chain connects TRBV18 to TRBJ2-2; 7 positions match TRBD1. The germline V gene has CDR1 KGHSH and CDR2 LQKENI. CDR3 length equals 15 residues. Unmatched junction bases numbered 5, after V lost 2 bases and J lost 5 bases.

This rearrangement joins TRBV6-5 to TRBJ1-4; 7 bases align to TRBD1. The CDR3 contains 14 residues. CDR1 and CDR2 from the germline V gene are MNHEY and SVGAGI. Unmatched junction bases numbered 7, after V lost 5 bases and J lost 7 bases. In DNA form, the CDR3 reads TGTGCCAGCAGTACGGGACAGCTGTCTGAAAAACTGTTTTTT. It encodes CASSTGQLSEKLFF.

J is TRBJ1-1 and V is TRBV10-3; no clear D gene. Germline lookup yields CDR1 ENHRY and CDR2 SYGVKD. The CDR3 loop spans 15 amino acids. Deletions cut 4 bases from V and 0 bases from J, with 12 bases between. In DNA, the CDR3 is TGTGCCATCAGTGCGGTAACCGAATTGAACACTGAAGCTTTCTTT. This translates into CAISAVTELNTEAFF.

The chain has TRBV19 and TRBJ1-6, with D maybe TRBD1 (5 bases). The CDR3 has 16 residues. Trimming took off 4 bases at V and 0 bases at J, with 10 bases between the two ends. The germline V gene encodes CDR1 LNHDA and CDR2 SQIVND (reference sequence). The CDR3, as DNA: TGTGCCAGTAGTACGGCAGGGATCTCCTATAATTCACCCCTCCACTTT. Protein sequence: CASSTAGISYNSPLHF. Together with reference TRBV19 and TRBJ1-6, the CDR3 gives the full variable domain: DGGITQSPKYLFRKEGQNVTLSCEQNLNHDAMYWYRQDPGQGLRLIYYSQIVNDFQKGDIAEGYSVSREKKESFPLTVTSAQKNPTAFYLCASSTAGISYNSPLHFGNGTRLTVT.

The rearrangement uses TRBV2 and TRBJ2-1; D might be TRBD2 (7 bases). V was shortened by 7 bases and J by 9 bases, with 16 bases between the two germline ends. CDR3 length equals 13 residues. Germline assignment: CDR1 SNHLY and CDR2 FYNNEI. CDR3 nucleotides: TGTGCCAGCATTGTCCCGGGGGGCCCTGAGCAGTTCTTC. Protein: CASIVPGGPEQFF.

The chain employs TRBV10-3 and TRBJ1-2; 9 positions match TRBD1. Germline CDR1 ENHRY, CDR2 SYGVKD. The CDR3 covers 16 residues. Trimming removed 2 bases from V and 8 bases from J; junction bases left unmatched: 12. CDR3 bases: TGTGCCATCAGTGAGATGGGACAGGGTTCTTCGGGGGGCTACACCTTC. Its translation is CAISEMGQGSSGGYTF.